This entry lists 32 T cell receptor beta chains sequenced from one sample in a study of shared clonotypes between healthy human individuals. The method was immunoSEQ multiplex PCR; TCRdb's version includes in-frame clones alone and lacks a portion of them. Of 200,000 to 250,000 clones listed, 50% to 75% are singletons. Sequencing used memory CD4+ T cells sorted from blood. The subset is: CD45RA-negative fraction. The receptors shown here come from a man aged 30-40 years in good health.

V and J are TRBV27 and TRBJ2-1, with 7 bases identical to TRBD2. V shed 5 bases, J shed 7 bases, and the junction held 8 bases outside the gene matches. Germline values: CDR1 MNHEY, CDR2 SMNVEV (reference sequence). This CDR3 comprises 14 residues. The chain's CDR3 is CASSQILARNEQFF. The DNA of the CDR3 is TGTGCCAGCAGTCAAATACTAGCGCGGAATGAGCAGTTCTTC.

This clone was seen a single time. V usage is TRBV9 and J usage is TRBJ2-3; perhaps TRBD2 as D (6 bases). The CDR3 consists of 16 residues. V lost 0 bases and J lost 3, with 14 bases in between. The germline CDR1 and CDR2 sequences are SGDLS and YYNGEE. For the CDR3, the DNA is TGTGCCAGCAGCGTAGGAAGCGCCGGGGGTACAGATACGCAGTATTTT. Protein: CASSVGSAGGTDTQYF.

The chain employs TRBV7-9 and TRBJ2-1; D gene uncertain. Germline V gene data show CDR1 as SEHNR and CDR2 as FQNEAQ (reference sequence). This CDR3 is 12 amino acids long. V lost 1 base, J lost 8 bases, and 6 bases lay in between. The CDR3 spells CASSLVGDEQFF. The CDR3 nucleotides are TGTGCCAGCAGCTTAGTAGGCGATGAGCAGTTCTTC. Full variable domain (outside the CDR3, taken from reference TRBV7-9 and TRBJ2-1): DTGVSQNPRHKITKRGQNVTFRCDPISEHNRLYWYRQTLGQGPEFLTYFQNEAQLEKSRLLSDRFSAERPKGSFSTLEIQRTEQGDSAMYLCASSLVGDEQFFGPGTRLTVL.

This clone has only a few counts. The rearrangement links TRBV20-1 to TRBJ2-5; D gene uncertain. The CDR3 contains 11 residues. Looked up from germline, CDR1 is DFQATT and CDR2 is SNEGSKA (reference sequence). Trimming shortened V by 5 bases and J by 0 bases, and 4 bases separated the two germline ends. The CDR3 region has the DNA TGCAGTGCTCCGGACCAAGAGACCCAGTACTTC. The encoded protein is CSAPDQETQYF.

V gene TRBV4-1 combines with J gene TRBJ1-1; perhaps TRBD1 as D (6 bases). Germline V gene sequence: CDR1 MGHRA, CDR2 YSYEKL. CDR3 size: 15 residues. Trimming stripped 5 bases from V and 1 base from J, with 14 bases between. DNA of the CDR3: TGCGCCAGCAGCAGTGGGGGGGGCCAGAACACTGAAGCTTTCTTT. It yields the protein CASSSGGGQNTEAFF.

This chain links TRBV5-1 with TRBJ1-2, with D uncertain. Germline V gene data show CDR1 as SGHRS and CDR2 as YFSETQ. V lost 1 base and J lost 2, with 9 bases in between. CDR3 length: 14 residues. This CDR3 is CASSLKEENYGYTF. CDR3 in DNA: TGCGCCAGCAGCTTGAAGGAAGAGAACTATGGCTACACCTTC.

CDR3 nucleotide sequence: TGCGCCAGCAGCTTGGGGACAGTTGGAAACACCATATATTTT. It yields the protein CASSLGTVGNTIYF. The rearrangement uses TRBV5-1 and TRBJ1-3; TRBD1 might be the D (6 bases). This CDR3 comprises 14 residues. Germline CDR1 is SGHRS and CDR2 is YFSETQ. Trimming took off 0 bases at V and 3 bases at J, with 7 bases between the two ends.

This clone was seen a handful of times. V is TRBV7-6 and J is TRBJ2-5, with TRBD1 identical over 7 bases. The CDR3 length is 14 residues. V was clipped by 3 bases and J by 2 bases; unmatched bases: 3. Germline values: CDR1 SGHVS, CDR2 FNYEAQ. CDR3 DNA sequence: TGTGCCAGCAGCTTCGGGACAGAACAAGAGACCCAGTACTTC. Its translation: CASSFGTEQETQYF.

The V and J genes are TRBV9 and TRBJ1-5; D might be TRBD1 (5 bases). The CDR3 length is 14 residues. V was cut by 3 bases and J by 1 base, with 8 bases left in between. Germline CDR1 reads SGDLS; CDR2 reads YYNGEE. CDR3 amino acids: CASSAGDSNQPQHF. CDR3 coding DNA: TGTGCCAGCAGCGCTGGGGACAGCAATCAGCCCCAGCATTTT. Full variable domain (rest looked up from reference TRBV9 and TRBJ1-5): DSGVTQTPKHLITATGQRVTLRCSPRSGDLSVYWYQQSLDQGLQFLIQYYNGEERAKGNILERFSAQQFPDLHSELNLSSLELGDSALYFCASSAGDSNQPQHFGDGTRLSIL.

The chain recombines TRBV15 with TRBJ2-3; the D is unclear. Looked up from germline, CDR1 is LNHNV and CDR2 is YYDKDF (reference sequence). The CDR3 extends over 16 amino acids. Trimming shortened V by 1 base and J by 6 bases, and 17 bases separated the two germline ends. The CDR3 sequence: CATSRGSPGRDDTQYF. The DNA for the CDR3 is TGTGCCACCAGCAGAGGAAGCCCGGGCCGAGATGATACGCAGTATTTT.

This clone was detected many times. The CDR3 DNA sequence: TGTGCCAGTAGGGACAGCCCCACAGATACGCAGTATTTT. As protein: CASRDSPTDTQYF. V gene TRBV19 combines with J gene TRBJ2-3; perhaps TRBD1 as D (6 bases). Germline CDR1 LNHDA, CDR2 SQIVND (reference sequence). CDR3 length: 13 residues. The V end was cut by 6 bases, the J end by 2 bases, with 9 bases between.

The genes are TRBV27 and TRBJ1-1; TRBD1 aligns across 9 bases. The CDR3 contains 15 residues. The trim removed 6 bases at V and 4 bases at J, leaving 9 bases unmatched. CDR1 MNHEY and CDR2 SMNVEV come from the germline V gene (reference sequence). CDR3: CASRPPGQGTTEAFF. CDR3 coding DNA: TGTGCCAGCAGACCTCCGGGACAGGGAACCACTGAAGCTTTCTTT.

The chain has TRBV4-2 and TRBJ2-7; TRBD2 matches 8 bases. The CDR3 runs to 17 residues. Germline V gene sequence: CDR1 LGHNA, CDR2 YNFKEQ. The J segment lost 4 bases and the V segment lost 0 bases, leaving 11 bases of the junction unmatched. The CDR3 DNA sequence: TGTGCCAGCAGCCAAGATAAAGGTAGCGGGAACTTTTACGAGCAGTACTTC. Encoded protein: CASSQDKGSGNFYEQYF.

The J gene is TRBJ2-3, the V gene TRBV5-1, with D tentatively TRBD1 (5 bases). Germline CDR1 and CDR2: SGHRS and YFSETQ. The length of the CDR3 is 15 residues. Trimming cost V 2 bases and J 2 bases, with 12 bases left between them. This CDR3 reads CASSFDGRVTDTQYF. DNA for the CDR3: TGCGCCAGCAGCTTCGACGGCAGGGTCACAGATACGCAGTATTTT.

V gene TRBV14 combines with J gene TRBJ2-1; D is unresolved. Germline V CDR1 and CDR2: SGHDN, FVKESK. Between the trimmed V and J ends, which lost 0 bases and 4 bases, there was a span of 7 bases. CDR3 length equals 14 residues. This CDR3 is CASSQDIMYNEQFF. The CDR3 nucleotides read TGTGCCAGCAGCCAAGATATCATGTACAATGAGCAGTTCTTC.

V usage is TRBV6-6 and J usage is TRBJ1-2; 10 positions agree with TRBD1. Germline V gene sequence: CDR1 MNHNY, CDR2 SVGAGI (reference sequence). The trim removed 4 bases at V and 4 bases at J, leaving 3 bases unmatched. The CDR3 has 14 residues. CDR3 coding DNA: TGTGCCAGCAGTTCCCGGACAGGGGGCTATGGCTACACCTTC. It is translated as CASSSRTGGYGYTF.

The V call is TRBV4-3, the J call TRBJ2-1; 9 bases match TRBD1. V gave up 1 base and J gave up 5 bases; unmatched junction bases: 3. From germline, CDR1 is LGHNA and CDR2 YSLEER. The CDR3 spans 15 residues. The CDR3 here is CASSQGTGENNEQFF. CDR3 coding DNA: TGCGCCAGCAGCCAAGGGACAGGGGAAAACAATGAGCAGTTCTTC.

V and J are TRBV7-9 and TRBJ2-1, with D maybe TRBD2 (5 bases). V lost 5 bases, J lost 6 bases, and 11 bases lay in between. The germline CDR1 and CDR2 sequences are SEHNR and FQNEAQ (reference sequence). The CDR3 has 13 amino acids. The CDR3 sequence is CASSPLGSNEQFF. In DNA, the CDR3 is TGTGCCAGCAGCCCGCTGGGGAGCAATGAGCAGTTCTTC. Complete variable domain (other parts from reference TRBV7-9 and TRBJ2-1): DTGVSQNPRHKITKRGQNVTFRCDPISEHNRLYWYRQTLGQGPEFLTYFQNEAQLEKSRLLSDRFSAERPKGSFSTLEIQRTEQGDSAMYLCASSPLGSNEQFFGPGTRLTVL.

The J gene is TRBJ2-1, the V gene TRBV11-2; D is perhaps TRBD2 (6 bases). CDR1 SGHAT and CDR2 FQNNGV come from the germline V gene. The V and J ends lost 2 bases and 1 base respectively, with 12 bases between them. The CDR3 consists of 16 residues. The chain's CDR3 is CASSLSGAGSYNEQFF. CDR3 in DNA: TGTGCCAGCAGCTTAAGTGGGGCGGGATCCTACAATGAGCAGTTCTTC.

The V call is TRBV14, the J call TRBJ2-1, with D unresolved. The germline V and J ends were trimmed by 0 bases and 8 bases, with 5 bases remaining between them. Germline-derived CDR1 and CDR2 are SGHDN and FVKESK. The CDR3 spans 12 residues. The CDR3 loop is CASSQDHYEQFF. CDR3 nucleotide sequence: TGTGCCAGCAGCCAAGATCATTATGAGCAGTTCTTC.

In this sample, this clone turned up a few times. This chain connects TRBV9 to TRBJ2-3; 11 bases match TRBD2. CDR3 length equals 17 residues. CDR1 and CDR2 (germline): SGDLS, YYNGEE. V was pared by 0 bases and J by 7 bases, with 10 bases of the junction left unmatched. CDR3 sequence (DNA): TGTGCCAGCAGCGTAGACCCGACTAGCGGGATCATGAATACGCAGTATTTT. Protein sequence: CASSVDPTSGIMNTQYF.

The J gene is TRBJ2-4, the V gene TRBV5-4; TRBD2 might be the D (5 bases). Between the trimmed V and J ends, which lost 3 bases and 1 base, there was a span of 11 bases. Germline V CDR1 and CDR2: SGHNT, YYREEE (reference sequence). This CDR3 contains 15 residues. CDR3 nucleotide sequence: TGTGCCAGCAGCTCGGCTAGGGAGGCCAAAAACATTCAGTACTTC. It is translated as CASSSAREAKNIQYF.

The rearrangement joins TRBV2 to TRBJ2-2, with D possibly being TRBD1 (6 bases). CDR1 and CDR2 from the germline V gene are SNHLY and FYNNEI. The CDR3 covers 13 residues. Trimming removed 3 bases at V and 4 bases at J, with 6 bases between. The CDR3 sequence: CASSEDSTGELFF. CDR3 nucleotides: TGTGCCAGCAGTGAGGACAGCACCGGGGAGCTGTTTTTT.

This clone was observed many times. V is TRBV5-5 and J is TRBJ2-7, with D perhaps TRBD1 (6 bases). Per the germline V gene, CDR1 is SGHKS and CDR2 is YYEKEE (reference sequence). The CDR3 runs 14 residues. V lost 5 bases, J lost 5 bases, and 17 bases lay in between. The CDR3 DNA is TGTGCCAGCAGGGGGTTTGTCTCAGGGGACGAGCAGTACTTC. Its protein is CASRGFVSGDEQYF.

The rearrangement links TRBV14 to TRBJ1-1; 7 bases map to TRBD1. Germline assignment: CDR1 SGHDN and CDR2 FVKESK. The CDR3 has 14 residues. Trimming at V came to 4 bases and at J to 4 bases, leaving 6 bases not matched to a gene. CDR3 coding DNA: TGTGCCAGCAGCCTACTCGGACAGGCCACTGAAGCTTTCTTT. Translated: CASSLLGQATEAFF.

This sequence joins TRBV11-2 and TRBJ1-2; no firm D call. Trimming stripped 1 base from V and 8 bases from J, with 14 bases between. This CDR3 spans 14 amino acids. CDR1 and CDR2 from the germline V gene are SGHAT and FQNNGV. DNA of the CDR3: TGTGCCAGCAGCTTAGTTGCCTCCTTAGGGGGCTACACCTTC. Translating it yields CASSLVASLGGYTF. The full variable domain, completed using reference TRBV11-2 and TRBJ1-2, is EAGVAQSPRYKIIEKRQSVAFWCNPISGHATLYWYQQILGQGPKLLIQFQNNGVVDDSQLPKDRFSAERLKGVDSTLKIQPAKLEDSAVYLCASSLVASLGGYTFGSGTRLTVV.

The table lists this clone with a few counts. The CDR3 nucleotides are TGTGCCAGCAGCTCAACAGGGAGCTCCTACAATGAGCAGTTCTTC. Residues: CASSSTGSSYNEQFF. The chain combines TRBV7-8 with TRBJ2-1; D may be TRBD1 (6 bases). The germline V gene encodes CDR1 SGHVS and CDR2 FQNEAQ. Trimming left V 4 bases short and J 0 bases short, with 10 bases between. The CDR3 is 15 residues long.

In this sample, this clone turned up a few times. This rearrangement joins TRBV28 to TRBJ1-5; no firm D call. Germline V gene lookup returns CDR1 MDHEN and CDR2 SYDVKM. CDR3 length: 12 amino acids. Between the trimmed V and J ends, which lost 3 bases and 6 bases, there was a span of 6 bases. The CDR3 region is CASSFGRQPQHF. The DNA for the CDR3 is TGTGCCAGCAGTTTCGGGCGTCAGCCCCAGCATTTT.

The rearrangement joins TRBV13 to TRBJ2-1; 7 bases are shared with TRBD2. The CDR3 runs to 14 residues. V lost 4 bases, J lost 7 bases, and 7 bases stayed unmatched. From germline, CDR1 is PRHDT and CDR2 FYEKMQ (reference sequence). Written as DNA, the CDR3 is TGTGCCAGCAGCTCGAGCGGGGCCTCTAATGAGCAGTTCTTC. Amino acid sequence: CASSSSGASNEQFF.

With respect to this clone: This clone may be a read error of a much larger clone one base away. This same CDR3 is encoded by further DNA sequences in the sample. This rearrangement joins TRBV5-1 to TRBJ2-1, with 16 bases matching TRBD2. CDR1 and CDR2 from the germline V gene are SGHRS and YFSETQ. The CDR3 loop spans 15 amino acids. The J segment lost 9 bases and the V segment lost 3 bases, leaving 3 bases of the junction unmatched. The CDR3 loop reads CASSWGLAGGGEQFF. Here the CDR3 DNA reads TGCGCCAGCAGCTGGGGACTAGCGGGAGGGGGTGAGCAGTTCTTC. Supplemented by reference TRBV5-1 and TRBJ2-1, the full variable domain reads KAGVTQTPRYLIKTRGQQVTLSCSPISGHRSVSWYQQTPGQGLQFLFEYFSETQRNKGNFPGRFSGRQFSNSRSEMNVSTLELGDSALYLCASSWGLAGGGEQFFGPGTRLTVL.

The V and J genes are TRBV28 and TRBJ1-1, with a possible D match to TRBD1 (6 bases). Germline-derived CDR1 and CDR2 are MDHEN and SYDVKM. Trimming stripped 6 bases from V and 0 bases from J, with 17 bases between. CDR3 length: 16 amino acids. CDR3 region: CASSPTGQTMNTEAFF. CDR3 bases: TGTGCCAGCAGCCCGACTGGACAGACTATGAACACTGAAGCTTTCTTT.

The chain joins TRBV10-3 to TRBJ1-2, with TRBD1 as a possible D gene (6 bases). Per germline, CDR1 ENHRY and CDR2 SYGVKD. Deletions cut 7 bases from V and 8 bases from J, with 17 bases between. This CDR3 comprises 13 residues. The CDR3 is CAITGAGVGGYTF. The DNA of the CDR3 is TGTGCCATCACCGGGGCAGGGGTAGGGGGCTACACCTTC.